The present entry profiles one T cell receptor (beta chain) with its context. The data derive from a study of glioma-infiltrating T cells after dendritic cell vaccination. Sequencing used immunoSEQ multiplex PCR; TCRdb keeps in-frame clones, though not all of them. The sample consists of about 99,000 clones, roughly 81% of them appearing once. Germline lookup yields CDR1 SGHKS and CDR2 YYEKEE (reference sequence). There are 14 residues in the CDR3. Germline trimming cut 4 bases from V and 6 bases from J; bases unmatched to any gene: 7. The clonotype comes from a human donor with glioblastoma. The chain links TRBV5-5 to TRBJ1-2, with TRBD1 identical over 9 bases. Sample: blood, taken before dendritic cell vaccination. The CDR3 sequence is CASSTGQGWDGYTF. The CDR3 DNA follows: TGTGCCAGCAGCACCGGACAGGGGTGGGATGGCTACACCTTC.